The clone carrying this T cell receptor beta chain showed up many times. The data stem from a study of early T cells in non-severe SARS-CoV-2 infection. V dropped 2 bases and J dropped 4 bases, with 8 bases sitting between them. This CDR3 has 13 amino acids. From germline, CDR1 is SGHTA and CDR2 FQGNSA. TCRdb processed the 5' RACE reads anew with MiXCR; each CDR3 protein has one entry. The sample has about 29,000 distinct CDR3 sequences, roughly 4.3% seen once. This TCR was sampled from an adult who was a healthcare worker with PCR-confirmed SARS-CoV-2 infection or an uninfected control (not recorded which). The chain carries TRBV7-2 and TRBJ1-1; D is uncertain. The sample was whole blood. CDR3 DNA sequence: TGTGCCAGCAGCTTAAGAGAGATCACTGAAGCTTTCTTT. This sequence encodes CASSLREITEAFF.